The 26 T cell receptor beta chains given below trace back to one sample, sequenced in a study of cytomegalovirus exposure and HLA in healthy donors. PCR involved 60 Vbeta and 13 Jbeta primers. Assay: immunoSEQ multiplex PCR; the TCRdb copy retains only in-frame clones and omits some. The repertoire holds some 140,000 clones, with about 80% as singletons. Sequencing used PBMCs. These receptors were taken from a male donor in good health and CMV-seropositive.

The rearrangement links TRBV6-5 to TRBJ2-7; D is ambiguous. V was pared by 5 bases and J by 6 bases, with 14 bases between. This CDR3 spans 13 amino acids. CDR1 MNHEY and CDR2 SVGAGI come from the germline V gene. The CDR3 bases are TGTGCCAGCAGTGAGTCCGAGACGGGCGAGCAGTACTTC. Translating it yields CASSESETGEQYF.

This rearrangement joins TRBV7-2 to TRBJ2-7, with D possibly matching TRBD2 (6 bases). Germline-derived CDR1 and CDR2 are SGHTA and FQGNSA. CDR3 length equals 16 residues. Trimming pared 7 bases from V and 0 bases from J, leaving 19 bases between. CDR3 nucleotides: TGTGCCAGCACCGTAGCCGCGGGGCTTTTCTCCTACGAGCAGTACTTC. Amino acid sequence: CASTVAAGLFSYEQYF.

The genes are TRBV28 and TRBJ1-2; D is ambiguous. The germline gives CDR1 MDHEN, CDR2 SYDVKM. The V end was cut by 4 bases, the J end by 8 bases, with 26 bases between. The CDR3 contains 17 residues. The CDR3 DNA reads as TGTGCCAGCAGTTCTGGTGAGACGGGTCTTAGTTTCTCGGGCTACACCTTC. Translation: CASSSGETGLSFSGYTF.

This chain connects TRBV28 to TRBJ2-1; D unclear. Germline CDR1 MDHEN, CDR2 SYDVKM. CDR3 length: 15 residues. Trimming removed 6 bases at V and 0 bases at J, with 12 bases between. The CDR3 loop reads CASRLYRSSYNEQFF. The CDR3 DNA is TGTGCCAGCAGATTGTATCGCAGCTCCTACAATGAGCAGTTCTTC.

The CDR3 loop is CASSEAREDYGYTF. In DNA form, the CDR3 reads TGTGCCAGCAGTGAAGCGCGGGAGGACTATGGCTACACCTTC. The chain carries TRBV6-1 and TRBJ1-2; D ambiguous. Germline CDR1 is MNHNS and CDR2 is SASEGT. Trimming took off 0 bases at V and 3 bases at J, with 8 bases between the two ends. The CDR3 extends over 14 amino acids.

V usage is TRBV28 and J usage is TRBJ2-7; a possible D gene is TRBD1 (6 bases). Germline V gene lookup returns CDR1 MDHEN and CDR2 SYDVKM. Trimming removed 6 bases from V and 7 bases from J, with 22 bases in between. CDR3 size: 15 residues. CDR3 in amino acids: CASSVWGQGFLEQYF. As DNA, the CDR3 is TGTGCCAGCAGCGTCTGGGGGCAGGGTTTTTTAGAGCAGTACTTC.

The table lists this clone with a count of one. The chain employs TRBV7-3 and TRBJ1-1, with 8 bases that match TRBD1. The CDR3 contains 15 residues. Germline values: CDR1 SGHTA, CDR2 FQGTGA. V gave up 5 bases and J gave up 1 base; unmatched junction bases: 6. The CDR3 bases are TGTGCCAGCAGCCTCCAGGGGGCAGAGAACACTGAAGCTTTCTTT. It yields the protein CASSLQGAENTEAFF. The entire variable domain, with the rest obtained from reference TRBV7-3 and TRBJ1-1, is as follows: GAGVSQTPSNKVTEKGKYVELRCDPISGHTALYWYRQSLGQGPEFLIYFQGTGAADDSGLPNDRFFAVRPEGSVSTLKIQRTERGDSAVYLCASSLQGAENTEAFFGQGTRLTVV.

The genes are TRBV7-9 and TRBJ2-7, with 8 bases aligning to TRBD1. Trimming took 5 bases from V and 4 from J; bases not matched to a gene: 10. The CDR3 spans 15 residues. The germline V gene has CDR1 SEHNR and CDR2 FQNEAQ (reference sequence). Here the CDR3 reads CASSPAGTGNYEQYF. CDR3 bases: TGTGCCAGCAGCCCAGCCGGGACAGGAAATTACGAGCAGTACTTC.

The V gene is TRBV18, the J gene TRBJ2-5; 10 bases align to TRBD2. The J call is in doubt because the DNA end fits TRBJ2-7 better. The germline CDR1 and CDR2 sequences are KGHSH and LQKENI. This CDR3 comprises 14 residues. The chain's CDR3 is CASSPDSGGYEQYF. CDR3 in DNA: TGTGCCAGCTCACCAGATAGCGGGGGGTACGAGCAGTACTTC.

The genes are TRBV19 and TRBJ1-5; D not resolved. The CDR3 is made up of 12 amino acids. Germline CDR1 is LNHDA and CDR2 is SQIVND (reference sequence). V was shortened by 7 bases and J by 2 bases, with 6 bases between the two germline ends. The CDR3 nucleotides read TGTGCCAGTAAAGAGGGCAATCAGCCCCAGCATTTT. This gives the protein CASKEGNQPQHF.

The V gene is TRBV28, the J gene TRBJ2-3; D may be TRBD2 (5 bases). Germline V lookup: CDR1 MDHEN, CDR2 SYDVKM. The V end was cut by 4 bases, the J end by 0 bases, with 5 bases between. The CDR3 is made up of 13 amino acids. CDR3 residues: CASSWTSTDTQYF. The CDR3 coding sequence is TGTGCCAGCAGTTGGACTAGCACAGATACGCAGTATTTT.

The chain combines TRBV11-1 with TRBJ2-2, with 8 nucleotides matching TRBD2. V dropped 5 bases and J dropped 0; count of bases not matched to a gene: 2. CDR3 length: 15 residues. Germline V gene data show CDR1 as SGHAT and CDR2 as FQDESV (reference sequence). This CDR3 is CASSAGLANTGELFF. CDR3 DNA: TGTGCCAGCAGCGCGGGACTAGCGAACACCGGGGAGCTGTTTTTT.

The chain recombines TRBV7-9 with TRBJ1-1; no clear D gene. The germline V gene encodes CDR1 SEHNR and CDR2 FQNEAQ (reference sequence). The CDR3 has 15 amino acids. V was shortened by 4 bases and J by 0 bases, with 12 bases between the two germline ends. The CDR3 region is CASSSDRRLNTEAFF. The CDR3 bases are TGTGCCAGCAGCTCCGACCGGAGACTGAACACTGAAGCTTTCTTT.

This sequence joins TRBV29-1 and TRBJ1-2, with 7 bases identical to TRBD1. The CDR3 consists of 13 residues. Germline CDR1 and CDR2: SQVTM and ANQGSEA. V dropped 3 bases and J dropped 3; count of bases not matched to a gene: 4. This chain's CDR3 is CSVDRGYDYGYTF. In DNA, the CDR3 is TGCAGCGTTGACAGGGGGTATGACTATGGCTACACCTTC. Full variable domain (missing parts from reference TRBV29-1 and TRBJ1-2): SAVISQKPSRDICQRGTSLTIQCQVDSQVTMMFWYRQQPGQSLTLIATANQGSEATYESGFVIDKFPISRPNLTFSTLTVSNMSPEDSSIYLCSVDRGYDYGYTFGSGTRLTVV.

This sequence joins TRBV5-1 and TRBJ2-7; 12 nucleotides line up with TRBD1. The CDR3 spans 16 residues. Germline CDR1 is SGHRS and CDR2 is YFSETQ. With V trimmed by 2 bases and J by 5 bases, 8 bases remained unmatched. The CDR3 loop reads CASSLNGGQGADEQYF. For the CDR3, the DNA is TGCGCCAGCAGCTTAAACGGGGGACAGGGGGCGGACGAGCAGTACTTC.

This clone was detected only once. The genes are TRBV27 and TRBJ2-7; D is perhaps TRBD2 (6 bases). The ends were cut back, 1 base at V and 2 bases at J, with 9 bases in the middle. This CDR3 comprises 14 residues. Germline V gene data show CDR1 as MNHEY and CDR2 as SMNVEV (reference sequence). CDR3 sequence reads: CASSLWAGTYEQYF. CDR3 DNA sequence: TGTGCCAGCAGTTTATGGGCGGGGACCTACGAGCAGTACTTC.

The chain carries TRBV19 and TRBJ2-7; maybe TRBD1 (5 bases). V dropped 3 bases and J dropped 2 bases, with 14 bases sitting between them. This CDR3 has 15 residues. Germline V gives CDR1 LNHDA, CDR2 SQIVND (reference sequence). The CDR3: CASSISRTKAYEQYF. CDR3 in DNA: TGTGCCAGTAGTATCAGCCGGACAAAAGCCTACGAGCAGTACTTC.

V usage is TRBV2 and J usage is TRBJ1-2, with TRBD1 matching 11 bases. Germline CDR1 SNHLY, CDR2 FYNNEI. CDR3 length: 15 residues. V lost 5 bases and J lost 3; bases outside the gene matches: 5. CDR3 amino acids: CASSRGTGGHYGYTF. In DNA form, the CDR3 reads TGTGCCAGCAGTAGGGGGACAGGGGGGCACTATGGCTACACCTTC.

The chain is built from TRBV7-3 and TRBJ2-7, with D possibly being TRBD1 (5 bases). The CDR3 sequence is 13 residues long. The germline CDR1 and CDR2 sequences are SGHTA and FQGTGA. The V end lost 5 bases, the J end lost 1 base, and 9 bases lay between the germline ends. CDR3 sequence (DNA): TGTGCCAGCAGCCTGGACATATCCTACGAGCAGTACTTC. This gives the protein CASSLDISYEQYF.

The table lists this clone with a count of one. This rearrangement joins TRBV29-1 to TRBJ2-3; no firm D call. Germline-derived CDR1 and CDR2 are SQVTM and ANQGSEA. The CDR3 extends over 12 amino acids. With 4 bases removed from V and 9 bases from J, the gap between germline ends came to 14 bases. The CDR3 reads CSVVLPSGTQYF. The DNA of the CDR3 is TGCAGCGTTGTTTTACCCTCAGGCACGCAGTATTTT.

For the CDR3, the DNA is TGTGCCAGCAGTCCCTCGGGGGGGTTTTTGTATGAGCAGTTCTTC. It specifies CASSPSGGFLYEQFF. J is TRBJ2-1 and V is TRBV6-5, with 8 bases aligning to TRBD2. Germline V gene sequence: CDR1 MNHEY, CDR2 SVGAGI. The CDR3 is 15 residues long. Unmatched junction bases numbered 11, after V lost 5 bases and J lost 8 bases.

This CDR3 reads CASSDLSGRKRDTQYF. The CDR3 DNA reads as TGTGCCAGCAGCGACCTCAGCGGGAGGAAGAGAGATACGCAGTATTTT. The gene calls are TRBV7-9 and TRBJ2-3; 9 positions agree with TRBD2. Germline lookup yields CDR1 SEHNR and CDR2 FQNEAQ (reference sequence). This CDR3 is built from 16 residues. V was pared by 5 bases and J by 5 bases, with 11 bases of the junction left unmatched.

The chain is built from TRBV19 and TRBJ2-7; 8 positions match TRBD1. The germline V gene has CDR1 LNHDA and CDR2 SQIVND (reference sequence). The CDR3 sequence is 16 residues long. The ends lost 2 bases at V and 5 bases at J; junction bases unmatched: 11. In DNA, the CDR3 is TGTGCCAGTAGTATATCAAGAGGACAGGGAGGCCACGAGCAGTACTTC. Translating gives CASSISRGQGGHEQYF. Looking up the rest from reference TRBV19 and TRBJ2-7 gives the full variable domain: DGGITQSPKYLFRKEGQNVTLSCEQNLNHDAMYWYRQDPGQGLRLIYYSQIVNDFQKGDIAEGYSVSREKKESFPLTVTSAQKNPTAFYLCASSISRGQGGHEQYFGPGTRLTVT.

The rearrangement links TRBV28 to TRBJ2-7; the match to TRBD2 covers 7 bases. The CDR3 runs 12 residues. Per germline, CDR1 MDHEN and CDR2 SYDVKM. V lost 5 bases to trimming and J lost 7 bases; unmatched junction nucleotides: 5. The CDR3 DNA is TGTGCCAGCAGTCCCGGGGGGTGGGAGCAGTACTTC. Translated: CASSPGGWEQYF.

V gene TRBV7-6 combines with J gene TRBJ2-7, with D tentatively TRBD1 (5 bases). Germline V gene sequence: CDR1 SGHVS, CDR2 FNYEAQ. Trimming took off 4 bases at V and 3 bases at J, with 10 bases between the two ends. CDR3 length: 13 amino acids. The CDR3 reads CASSSGLGYEQYF. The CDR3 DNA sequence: TGTGCCAGCAGCTCAGGGTTGGGCTACGAGCAGTACTTC.

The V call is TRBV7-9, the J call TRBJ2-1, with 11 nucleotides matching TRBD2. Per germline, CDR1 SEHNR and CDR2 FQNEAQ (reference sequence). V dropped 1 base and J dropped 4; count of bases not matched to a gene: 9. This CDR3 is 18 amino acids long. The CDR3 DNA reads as TGTGCCAGCAGCTTAGGTCTGAGGCTAGCGGGGGGATACAATGAGCAGTTCTTC. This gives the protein CASSLGLRLAGGYNEQFF.